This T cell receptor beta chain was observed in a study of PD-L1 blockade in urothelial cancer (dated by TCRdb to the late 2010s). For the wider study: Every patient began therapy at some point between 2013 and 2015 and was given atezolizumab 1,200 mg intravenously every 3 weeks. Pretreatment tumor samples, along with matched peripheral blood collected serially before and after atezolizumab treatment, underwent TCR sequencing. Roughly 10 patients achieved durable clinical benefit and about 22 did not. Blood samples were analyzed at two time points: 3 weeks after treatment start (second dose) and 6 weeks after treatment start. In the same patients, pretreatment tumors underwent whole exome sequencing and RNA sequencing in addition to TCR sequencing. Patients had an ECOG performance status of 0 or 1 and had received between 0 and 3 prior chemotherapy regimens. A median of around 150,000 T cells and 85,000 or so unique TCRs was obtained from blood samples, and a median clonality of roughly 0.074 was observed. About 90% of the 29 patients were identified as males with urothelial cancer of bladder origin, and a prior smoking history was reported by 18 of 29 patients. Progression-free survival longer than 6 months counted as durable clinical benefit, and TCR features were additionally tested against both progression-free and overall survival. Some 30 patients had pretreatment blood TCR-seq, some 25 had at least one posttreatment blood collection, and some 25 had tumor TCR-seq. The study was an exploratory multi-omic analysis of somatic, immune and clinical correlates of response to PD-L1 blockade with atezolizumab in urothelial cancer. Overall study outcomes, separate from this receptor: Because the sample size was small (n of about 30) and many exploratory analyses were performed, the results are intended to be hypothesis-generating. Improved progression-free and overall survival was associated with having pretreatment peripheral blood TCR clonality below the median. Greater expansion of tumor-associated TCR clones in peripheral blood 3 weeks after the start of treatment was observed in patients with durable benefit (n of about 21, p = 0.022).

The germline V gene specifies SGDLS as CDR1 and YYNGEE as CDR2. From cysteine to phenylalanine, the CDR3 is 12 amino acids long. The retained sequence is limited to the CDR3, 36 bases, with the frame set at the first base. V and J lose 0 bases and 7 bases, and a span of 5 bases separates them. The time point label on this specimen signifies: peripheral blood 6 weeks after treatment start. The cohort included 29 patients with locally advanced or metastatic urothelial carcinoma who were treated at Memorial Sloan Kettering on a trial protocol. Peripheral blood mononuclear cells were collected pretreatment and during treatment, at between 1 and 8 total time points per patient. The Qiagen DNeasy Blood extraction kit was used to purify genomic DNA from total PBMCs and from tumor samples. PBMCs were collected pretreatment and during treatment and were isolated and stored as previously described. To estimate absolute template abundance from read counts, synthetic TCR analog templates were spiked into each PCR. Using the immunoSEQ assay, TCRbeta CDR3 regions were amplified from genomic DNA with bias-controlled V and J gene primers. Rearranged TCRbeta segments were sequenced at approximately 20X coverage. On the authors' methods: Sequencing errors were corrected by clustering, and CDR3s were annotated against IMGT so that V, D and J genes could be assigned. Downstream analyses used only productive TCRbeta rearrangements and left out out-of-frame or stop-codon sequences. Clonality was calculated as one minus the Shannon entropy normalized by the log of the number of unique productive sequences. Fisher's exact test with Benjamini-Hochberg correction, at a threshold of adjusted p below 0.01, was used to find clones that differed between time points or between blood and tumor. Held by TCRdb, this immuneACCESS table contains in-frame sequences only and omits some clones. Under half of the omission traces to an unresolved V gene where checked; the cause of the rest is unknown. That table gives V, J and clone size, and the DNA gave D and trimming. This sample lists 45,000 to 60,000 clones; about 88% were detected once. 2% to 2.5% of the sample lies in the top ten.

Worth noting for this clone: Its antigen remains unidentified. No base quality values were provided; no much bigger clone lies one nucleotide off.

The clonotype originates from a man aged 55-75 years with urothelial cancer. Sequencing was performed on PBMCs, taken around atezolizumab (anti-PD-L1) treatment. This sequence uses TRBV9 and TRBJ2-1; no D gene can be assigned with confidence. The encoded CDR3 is CASSVDLNEQFF. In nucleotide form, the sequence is TGTGCCAGCAGCGTAGATCTTAATGAGCAGTTCTTC.